The present T cell receptor (beta chain) was sequenced within a study of shared clonotypes between healthy human individuals. Only Caucasian adults living in Nashville, Tennessee made up the donor group. Negatively enriched CD4+ T cells were divided by CD45RA into naive and memory. Repertoires were generated with immunoSEQ multiplex PCR, while TCRdb's copy carries only in-frame clones and drops some. The sample lists 2 million to 2.5 million clones, around 93% occurring once. Remarks on this clone: Its antigen is still unknown.

General study points: The researchers took only blood, and tissue repertoires probably look different.

The CDR3 loop spans 16 amino acids. CDR1 and CDR2 from the germline V gene are LGHNA and YNFKEQ. This TCR was sampled from a man aged 18 to 35 in good health. Some clones in this sample may be carry-over from other donors' samples. V usage is TRBV4-2 and J usage is TRBJ2-5; D is perhaps TRBD1 or TRBD2 (5 bases each). The DNA end is a closer match to TRBJ2-7, so the J assignment may be wrong. Sequencing input: naive CD4+ T cells from PBMCs. The subset: CD45RA+ positively selected. The CDR3 DNA is TGTGCCAGCAGCCGAAAAACAGGCGCCTCGGGGTACGAGCAGTACTTC. Amino acid sequence: CASSRKTGASGYEQYF.